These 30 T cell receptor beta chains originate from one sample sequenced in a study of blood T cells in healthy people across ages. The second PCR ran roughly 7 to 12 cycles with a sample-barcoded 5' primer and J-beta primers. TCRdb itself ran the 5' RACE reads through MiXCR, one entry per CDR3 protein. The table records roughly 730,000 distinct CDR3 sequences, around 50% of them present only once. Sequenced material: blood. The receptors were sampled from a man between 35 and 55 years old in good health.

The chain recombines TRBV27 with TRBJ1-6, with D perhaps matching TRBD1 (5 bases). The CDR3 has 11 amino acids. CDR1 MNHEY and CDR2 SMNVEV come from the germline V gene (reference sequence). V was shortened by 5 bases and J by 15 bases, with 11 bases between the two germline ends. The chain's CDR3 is CASSLGRHLHF. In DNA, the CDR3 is TGTGCCAGCAGTCTGGGACGTCACCTCCACTTT.

As DNA, the CDR3 is TGTGCCAGCGGACTACAACCGGGACAATTCTCTGGGGCCAACGTCCTGACTTTC. Translation gives CASGLQPGQFSGANVLTF. This chain uses TRBV9 with TRBJ2-6, with D perhaps matching TRBD1 or TRBD2 (6 bases each). The ends were cut back, 7 bases at V and 0 bases at J, with 20 bases in the middle. The CDR3 contains 18 residues. Germline CDR1 is SGDLS and CDR2 is YYNGEE.

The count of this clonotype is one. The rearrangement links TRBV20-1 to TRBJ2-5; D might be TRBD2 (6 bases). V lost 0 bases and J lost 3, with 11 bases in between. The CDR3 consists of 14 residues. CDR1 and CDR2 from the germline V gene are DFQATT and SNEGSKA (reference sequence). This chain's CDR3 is CSARDGDFKETQYF. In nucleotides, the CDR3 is TGCAGTGCTAGAGATGGGGACTTTAAAGAGACCCAGTACTTC.

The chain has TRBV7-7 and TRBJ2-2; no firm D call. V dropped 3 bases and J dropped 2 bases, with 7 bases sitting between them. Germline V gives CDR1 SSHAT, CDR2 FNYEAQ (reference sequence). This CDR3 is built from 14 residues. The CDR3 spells CASSLRQNTGELFF. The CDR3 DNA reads TGTGCCAGCAGCTTGAGACAAAACACCGGGGAGCTGTTTTTT.

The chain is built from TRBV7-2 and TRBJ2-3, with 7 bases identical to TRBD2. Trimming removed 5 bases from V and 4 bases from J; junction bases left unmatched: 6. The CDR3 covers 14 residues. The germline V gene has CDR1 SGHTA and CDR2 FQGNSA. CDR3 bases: TGTGCCAGCAGCCCAGGGACTAACGCAGATACGCAGTATTTT. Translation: CASSPGTNADTQYF.

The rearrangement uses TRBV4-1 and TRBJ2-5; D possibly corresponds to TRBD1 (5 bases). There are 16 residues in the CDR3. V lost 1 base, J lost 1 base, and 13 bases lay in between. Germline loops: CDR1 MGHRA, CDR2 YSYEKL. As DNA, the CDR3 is TGCGCCAGCAGCCAAGTATTCCCCGACAGCCAAGAGACCCAGTACTTC. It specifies CASSQVFPDSQETQYF.

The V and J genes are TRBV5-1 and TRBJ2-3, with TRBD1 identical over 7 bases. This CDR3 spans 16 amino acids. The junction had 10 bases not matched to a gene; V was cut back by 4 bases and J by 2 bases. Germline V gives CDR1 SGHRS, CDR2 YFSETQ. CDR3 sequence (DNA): TGCGCCAGCAGCCAAGAGGGACAGTTCTTCACAGATACGCAGTATTTT. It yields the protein CASSQEGQFFTDTQYF.

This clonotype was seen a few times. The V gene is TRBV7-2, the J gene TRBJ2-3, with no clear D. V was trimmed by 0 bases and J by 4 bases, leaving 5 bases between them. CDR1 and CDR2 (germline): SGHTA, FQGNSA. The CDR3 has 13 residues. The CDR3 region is CASSLADPDTQYF. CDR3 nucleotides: TGTGCCAGCAGCTTAGCCGATCCAGATACGCAGTATTTT.

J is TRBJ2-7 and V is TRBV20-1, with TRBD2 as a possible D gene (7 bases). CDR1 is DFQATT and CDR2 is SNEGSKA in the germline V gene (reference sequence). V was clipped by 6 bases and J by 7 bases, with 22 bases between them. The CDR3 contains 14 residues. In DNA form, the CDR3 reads TGCAGTGCGCCTGGGAGGGGGATTACCAATGAGCAGTACTTC. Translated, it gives CSAPGRGITNEQYF.

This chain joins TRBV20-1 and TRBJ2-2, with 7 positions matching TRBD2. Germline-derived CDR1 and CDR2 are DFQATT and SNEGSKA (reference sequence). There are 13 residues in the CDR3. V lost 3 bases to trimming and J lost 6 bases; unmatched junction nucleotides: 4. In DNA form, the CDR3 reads TGCAGTGCTAGGGCGGGAGTGGCCGGGGAGCTGTTTTTT. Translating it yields CSARAGVAGELFF.

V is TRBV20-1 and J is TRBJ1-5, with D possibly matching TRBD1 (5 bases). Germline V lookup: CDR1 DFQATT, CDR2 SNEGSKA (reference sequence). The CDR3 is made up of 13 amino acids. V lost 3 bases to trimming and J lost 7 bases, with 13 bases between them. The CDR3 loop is CSASRGIGQPQHF. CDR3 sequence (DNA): TGCAGTGCTAGTAGGGGCATCGGACAGCCCCAGCATTTT.

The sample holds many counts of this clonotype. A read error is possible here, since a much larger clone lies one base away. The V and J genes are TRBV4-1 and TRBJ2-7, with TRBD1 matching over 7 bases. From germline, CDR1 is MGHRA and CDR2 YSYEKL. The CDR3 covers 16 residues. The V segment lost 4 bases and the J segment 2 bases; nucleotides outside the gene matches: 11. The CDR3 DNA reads TGCGCCAGCAGCCCTTCCGTGACAGGGCTAACCTACGAGCAGTACTTC. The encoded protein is CASSPSVTGLTYEQYF.

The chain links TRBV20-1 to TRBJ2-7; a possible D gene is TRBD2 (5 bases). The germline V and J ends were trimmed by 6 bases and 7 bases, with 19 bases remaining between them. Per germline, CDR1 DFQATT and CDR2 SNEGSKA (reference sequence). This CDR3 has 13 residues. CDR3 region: CSANGNHYNEQYF. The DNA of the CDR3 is TGCAGTGCCAACGGGAACCACTACAATGAGCAGTACTTC.

The CDR3 nucleotides are TGCAGCGTCACGCGCTCACAGGGGGGAACCACAGATACGCAGTATTTT. This translates into CSVTRSQGGTTDTQYF. The chain employs TRBV29-1 and TRBJ2-3; 8 bases are a match to TRBD1. This CDR3 spans 16 amino acids. Germline-derived CDR1 and CDR2 are SQVTM and ANQGSEA. The V segment lost 6 bases and the J segment 2 bases; nucleotides outside the gene matches: 13.

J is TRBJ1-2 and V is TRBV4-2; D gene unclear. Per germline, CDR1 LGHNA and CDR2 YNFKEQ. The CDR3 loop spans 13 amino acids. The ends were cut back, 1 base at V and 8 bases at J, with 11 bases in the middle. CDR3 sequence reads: CASSQVSAPGYTF. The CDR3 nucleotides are TGTGCCAGCAGCCAAGTGAGCGCACCCGGCTACACCTTC.

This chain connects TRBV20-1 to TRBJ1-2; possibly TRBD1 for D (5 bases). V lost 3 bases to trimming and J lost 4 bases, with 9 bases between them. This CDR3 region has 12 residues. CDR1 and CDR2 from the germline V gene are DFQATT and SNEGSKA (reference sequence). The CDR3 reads CSARGVGYGYTF. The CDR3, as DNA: TGCAGTGCTAGGGGGGTGGGCTATGGCTACACCTTC.

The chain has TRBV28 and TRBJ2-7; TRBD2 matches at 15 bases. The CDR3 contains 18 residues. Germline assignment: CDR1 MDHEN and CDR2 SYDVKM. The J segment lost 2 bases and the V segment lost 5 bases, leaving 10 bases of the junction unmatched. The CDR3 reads CASSEPGLAGGGPYEQYF. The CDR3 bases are TGTGCCAGCAGTGAACCGGGACTAGCGGGAGGAGGGCCCTACGAGCAGTACTTC.

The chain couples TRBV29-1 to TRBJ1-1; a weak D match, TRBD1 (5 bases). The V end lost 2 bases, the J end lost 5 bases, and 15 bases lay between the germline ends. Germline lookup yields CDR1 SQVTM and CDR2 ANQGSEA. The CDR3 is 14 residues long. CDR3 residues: CSVEQRTKGTEAFF. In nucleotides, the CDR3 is TGCAGCGTTGAACAAAGGACAAAAGGGACTGAAGCTTTCTTT.

CDR3 protein: CASSLAFGGPQETQYF. The CDR3, as DNA: TGCGCCAGCAGCTTGGCCTTCGGGGGGCCACAAGAGACCCAGTACTTC. The chain uses TRBV5-1 and TRBJ2-5; a weak D match, TRBD2 (7 bases). V was pared by 0 bases and J by 2 bases, with 14 bases between. Germline CDR1 and CDR2: SGHRS and YFSETQ. The CDR3 is made up of 16 amino acids.

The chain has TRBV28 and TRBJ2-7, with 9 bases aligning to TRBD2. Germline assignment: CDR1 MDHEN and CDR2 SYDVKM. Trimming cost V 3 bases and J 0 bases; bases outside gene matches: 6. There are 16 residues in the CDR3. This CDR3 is CASSFRAGGVSYEQYF. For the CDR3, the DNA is TGTGCCAGCAGTTTTCGTGCGGGAGGGGTCTCCTACGAGCAGTACTTC.

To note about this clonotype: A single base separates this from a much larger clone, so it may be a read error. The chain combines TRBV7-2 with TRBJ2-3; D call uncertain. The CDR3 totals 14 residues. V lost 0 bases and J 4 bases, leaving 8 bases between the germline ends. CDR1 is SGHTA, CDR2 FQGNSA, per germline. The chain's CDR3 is CASSLARRADTQYF. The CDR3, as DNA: TGTGCCAGCAGCTTAGCCCGCCGTGCAGATACGCAGTATTTT.

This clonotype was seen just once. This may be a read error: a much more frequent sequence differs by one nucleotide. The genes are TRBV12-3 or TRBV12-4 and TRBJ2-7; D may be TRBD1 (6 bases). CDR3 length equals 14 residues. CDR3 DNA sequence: TGTGCCGGCAGTTCGCAACAGGGTCTATACGAGCAGTACTTC. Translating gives CAGSSQQGLYEQYF.

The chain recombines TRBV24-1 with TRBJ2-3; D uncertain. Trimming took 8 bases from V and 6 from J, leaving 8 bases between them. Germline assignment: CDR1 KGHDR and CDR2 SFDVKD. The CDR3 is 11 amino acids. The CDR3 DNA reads TGTGCCACCACCTACTTGGATACGCAGTATTTT. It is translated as CATTYLDTQYF.

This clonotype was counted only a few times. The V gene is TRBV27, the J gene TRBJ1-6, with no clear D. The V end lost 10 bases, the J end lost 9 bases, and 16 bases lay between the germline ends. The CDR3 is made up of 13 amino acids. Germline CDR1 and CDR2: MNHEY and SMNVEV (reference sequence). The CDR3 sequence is CATMHGYGSPLHF. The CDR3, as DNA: TGTGCCACCATGCACGGTTACGGTTCACCCCTCCACTTT.

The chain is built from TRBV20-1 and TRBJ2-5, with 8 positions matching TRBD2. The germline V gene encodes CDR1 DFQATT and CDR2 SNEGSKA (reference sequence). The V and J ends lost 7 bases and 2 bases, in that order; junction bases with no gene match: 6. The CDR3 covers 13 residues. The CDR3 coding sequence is TGCAGTGGCGAGGCGGGGGGACAAGAGACCCAGTACTTC. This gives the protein CSGEAGGQETQYF.

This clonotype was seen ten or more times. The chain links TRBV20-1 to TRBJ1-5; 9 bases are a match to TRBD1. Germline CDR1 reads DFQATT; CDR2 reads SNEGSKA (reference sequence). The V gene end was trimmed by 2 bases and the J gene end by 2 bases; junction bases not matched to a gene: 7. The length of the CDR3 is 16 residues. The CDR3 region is CSARRDREGGNQPQHF. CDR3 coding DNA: TGCAGTGCTAGAAGGGACAGGGAAGGGGGCAATCAGCCCCAGCATTTT.

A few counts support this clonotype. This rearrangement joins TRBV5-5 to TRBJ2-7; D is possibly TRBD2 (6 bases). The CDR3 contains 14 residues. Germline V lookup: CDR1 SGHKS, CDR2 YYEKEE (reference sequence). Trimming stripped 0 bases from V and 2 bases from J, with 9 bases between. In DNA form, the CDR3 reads TGTGCCAGCAGCTTGGTAGCGGAAGCCTACGAGCAGTACTTC. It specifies CASSLVAEAYEQYF.

CDR3: CATIRAGGNYEQYF. DNA of the CDR3: TGTGCCACCATTCGGGCAGGGGGCAACTACGAGCAGTACTTC. V is TRBV6-1 and J is TRBJ2-7, with 8 bases fitting TRBD1. CDR3 length: 14 residues. The J segment lost 3 bases and the V segment lost 10 bases, leaving 11 bases of the junction unmatched. Germline-derived CDR1 and CDR2 are MNHNS and SASEGT.

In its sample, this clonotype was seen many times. The CDR3 region is CASSLVRVSGANVLTF. The CDR3 DNA reads TGTGCCAGCAGCTTAGTACGGGTCTCTGGGGCCAACGTCCTGACTTTC. The rearrangement uses TRBV7-2 and TRBJ2-6, with D unresolved. The CDR3 covers 16 residues. The V and J ends lost 1 base and 0 bases respectively, with 7 bases between them. The germline V gene encodes CDR1 SGHTA and CDR2 FQGNSA.

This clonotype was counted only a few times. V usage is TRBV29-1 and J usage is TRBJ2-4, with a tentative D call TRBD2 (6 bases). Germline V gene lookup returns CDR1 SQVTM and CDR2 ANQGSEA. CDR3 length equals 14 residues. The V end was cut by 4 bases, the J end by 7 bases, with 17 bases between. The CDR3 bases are TGCAGCGTTGGAGCGTCCGCCGCGGGGAACATTCAGTACTTC. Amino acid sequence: CSVGASAAGNIQYF. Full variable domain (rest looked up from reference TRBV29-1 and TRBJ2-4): SAVISQKPSRDICQRGTSLTIQCQVDSQVTMMFWYRQQPGQSLTLIATANQGSEATYESGFVIDKFPISRPNLTFSTLTVSNMSPEDSSIYLCSVGASAAGNIQYFGAGTRLSVL.